One sample yielded the 2 T cell receptor beta chains listed below, sequenced in a study of OX40 agonist ivuxolimab in advanced cancers. Here immunoSEQ multiplex PCR was the method, and the copy in TCRdb shows in-frame clones only, minus some. This table holds about 51,000 clones, more than 65% found once. Material: CD4+ or CD8+ T cells sorted from blood, obtained in a trial of the OX40 agonist ivuxolimab. The source of these receptors is an adult with an advanced solid tumor such as melanoma, head and neck, liver or kidney cancer.

V is TRBV5-6 and J is TRBJ2-7; weak D call: TRBD1 (6 bases). Germline values: CDR1 SGHDT, CDR2 YYEEEE. The CDR3 sequence is 14 residues long. V was clipped by 0 bases and J by 2 bases, with 9 bases between them. The chain's CDR3 is CASSLDTGTYEQYF. CDR3 bases: TGTGCCAGCAGCTTGGATACAGGGACCTACGAGCAGTACTTC. Complete variable domain (other parts from reference TRBV5-6 and TRBJ2-7): DAGVTQSPTHLIKTRGQQVTLRCSPKSGHDTVSWYQQALGQGPQFIFQYYEEEERQRGNFPDRFSGHQFPNYSSELNVNALLLGDSALYLCASSLDTGTYEQYFGPGTRLTVT.

V and J are TRBV6-1 and TRBJ1-4; D remains unclear. Trimming took off 8 bases at V and 14 bases at J, with 21 bases between the two ends. The germline CDR1 and CDR2 sequences are MNHNS and SASEGT. This CDR3 has 13 amino acids. CDR3 sequence: CASYLPALSSLFF. The DNA for the CDR3 is TGTGCCAGCTATTTGCCAGCCCTAAGTAGTCTGTTTTTT.